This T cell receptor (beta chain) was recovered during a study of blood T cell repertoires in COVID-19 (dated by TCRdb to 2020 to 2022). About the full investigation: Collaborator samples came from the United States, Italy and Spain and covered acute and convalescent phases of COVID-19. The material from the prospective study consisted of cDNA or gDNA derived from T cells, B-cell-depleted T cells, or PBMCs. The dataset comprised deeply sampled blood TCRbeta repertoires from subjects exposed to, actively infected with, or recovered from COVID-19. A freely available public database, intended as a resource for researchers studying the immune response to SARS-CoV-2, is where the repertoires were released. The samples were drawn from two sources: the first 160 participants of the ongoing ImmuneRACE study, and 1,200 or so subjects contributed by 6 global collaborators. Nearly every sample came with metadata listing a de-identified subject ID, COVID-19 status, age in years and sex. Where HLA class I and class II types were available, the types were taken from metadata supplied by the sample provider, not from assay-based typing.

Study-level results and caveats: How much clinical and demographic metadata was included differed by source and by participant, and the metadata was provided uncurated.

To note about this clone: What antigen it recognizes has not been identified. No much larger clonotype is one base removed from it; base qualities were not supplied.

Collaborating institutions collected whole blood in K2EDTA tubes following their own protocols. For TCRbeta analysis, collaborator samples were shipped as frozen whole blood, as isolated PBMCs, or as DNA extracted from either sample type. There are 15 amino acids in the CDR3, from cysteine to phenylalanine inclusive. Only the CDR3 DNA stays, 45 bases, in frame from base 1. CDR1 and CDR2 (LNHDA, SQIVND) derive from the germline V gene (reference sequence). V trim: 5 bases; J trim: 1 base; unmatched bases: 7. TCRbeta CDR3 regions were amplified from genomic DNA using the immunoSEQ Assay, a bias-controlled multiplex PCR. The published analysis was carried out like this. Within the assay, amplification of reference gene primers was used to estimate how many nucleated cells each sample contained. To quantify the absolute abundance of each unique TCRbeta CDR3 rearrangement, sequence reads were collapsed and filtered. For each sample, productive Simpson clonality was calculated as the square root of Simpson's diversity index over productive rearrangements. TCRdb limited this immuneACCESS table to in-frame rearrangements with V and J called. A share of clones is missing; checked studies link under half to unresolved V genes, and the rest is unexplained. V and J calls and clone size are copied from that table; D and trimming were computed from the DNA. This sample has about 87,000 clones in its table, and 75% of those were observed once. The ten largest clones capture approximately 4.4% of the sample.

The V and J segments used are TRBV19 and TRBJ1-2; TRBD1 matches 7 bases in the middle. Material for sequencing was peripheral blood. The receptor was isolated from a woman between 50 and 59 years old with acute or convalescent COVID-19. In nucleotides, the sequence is TGTGCCAGTAGTTATTCTGGGACAGATAACTATGGCTACACCTTC. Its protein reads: CASSYSGTDNYGYTF. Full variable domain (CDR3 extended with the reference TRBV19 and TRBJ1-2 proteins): DGGITQSPKYLFRKEGQNVTLSCEQNLNHDAMYWYRQDPGQGLRLIYYSQIVNDFQKGDIAEGYSVSREKKESFPLTVTSAQKNPTAFYLCASSYSGTDNYGYTFGSGTRLTVV.